The 25 T cell receptor beta chains reported below all come from one sample, sequenced in a study of shared clonotypes between healthy human individuals. Sequenced by immunoSEQ multiplex PCR; TCRdb stores in-frame clones only, minus some. The sample holds over a million clones, 98% to 99% seen once. The sequenced sample was naive CD4+ T cells sorted from blood. Documented subset: CD45RA+ positively selected. Receptors were obtained from a man between 25 and 39 years old in good health.

The chain has TRBV15 and TRBJ2-2; 7 nucleotides line up with TRBD1. Germline V gene lookup returns CDR1 LNHNV and CDR2 YYDKDF (reference sequence). The V and J ends lost 11 bases and 4 bases, in that order; junction bases with no gene match: 10. This CDR3 region has 14 residues. The CDR3 loop reads CASHRDRSTGELFF. The CDR3 DNA reads as TGTGCCTCACACCGGGACAGAAGCACCGGGGAGCTGTTTTTT.

V is TRBV9 and J is TRBJ2-7; tentatively, D is TRBD1 or TRBD2 (5 bases each). Between the trimmed V and J ends, which lost 4 bases and 0 bases, there was a span of 14 bases. CDR3 length equals 15 residues. The germline gives CDR1 SGDLS, CDR2 YYNGEE. The CDR3 sequence: CASSPQGTGSYEQYF. The DNA of the CDR3 is TGTGCCAGCAGCCCCCAAGGGACGGGCTCCTACGAGCAGTACTTC. Variable domain in full (rest from reference TRBV9 and TRBJ2-7): DSGVTQTPKHLITATGQRVTLRCSPRSGDLSVYWYQQSLDQGLQFLIQYYNGEERAKGNILERFSAQQFPDLHSELNLSSLELGDSALYFCASSPQGTGSYEQYFGPGTRLTVT.

The V call is TRBV7-2, the J call TRBJ2-7, with TRBD2 as a possible D gene (6 bases). The V end was cut by 3 bases, the J end by 2 bases, with 11 bases between. Germline loops: CDR1 SGHTA, CDR2 FQGNSA. The CDR3 is 14 amino acids. CDR3 sequence: CASSLGLTTYEQYF. As DNA, the CDR3 is TGTGCCAGCAGCTTGGGACTTACAACCTACGAGCAGTACTTC.

The chain is built from TRBV27 and TRBJ2-1, with 7 positions matching TRBD2. Per the germline V gene, CDR1 is MNHEY and CDR2 is SMNVEV (reference sequence). The CDR3 consists of 14 residues. J was trimmed by 3 bases and V by 7 bases; bases with no gene match: 6. The CDR3 DNA reads as TGTGCCAGCACCCTGGGCGGGGGCTACAATGAGCAGTTCTTC. The encoded protein is CASTLGGGYNEQFF.

V is TRBV19 and J is TRBJ2-1; 15 bases map to TRBD2. Germline-derived CDR1 and CDR2 are LNHDA and SQIVND (reference sequence). The CDR3 is 15 residues long. V was pared by 5 bases and J by 7 bases, with 3 bases of the junction left unmatched. The CDR3 DNA reads TGTGCCAGTAGTGGACTAGCGGGAGGGTTGAATGAGCAGTTCTTC. This encodes CASSGLAGGLNEQFF.

Turning to this clone: Other DNA sequences in this sample translate to the same CDR3. The rearrangement uses TRBV5-4 and TRBJ1-1; D unresolved. Trimming took 0 bases from V and 1 from J, leaving 4 bases between them. CDR1 is SGHNT, CDR2 YYREEE, per germline (reference sequence). This CDR3 is 13 amino acids long. CDR3 coding DNA: TGTGCCAGCAGCTTGGGCGGGAACACTGAAGCTTTCTTT. Translation: CASSLGGNTEAFF.

V gene TRBV6-1 combines with J gene TRBJ2-1; no firm D call. V lost 7 bases to trimming and J lost 9 bases, with 19 bases between them. The CDR3 runs 14 residues. Germline V CDR1 and CDR2: MNHNS, SASEGT. CDR3 sequence reads: CASMNPGRRGEQFF. For the CDR3, the DNA is TGTGCCAGCATGAATCCCGGGCGGCGTGGTGAGCAGTTCTTC.

The gene calls are TRBV6-5 and TRBJ1-2; 9 bases line up with TRBD1. Germline lookup yields CDR1 MNHEY and CDR2 SVGAGI. CDR3 length equals 15 residues. Unmatched junction bases numbered 8, after V lost 7 bases and J lost 2 bases. In DNA, the CDR3 is TGTGCCAGCAAGGATCCGGGACAGGGAAACTATGGCTACACCTTC. Amino acids: CASKDPGQGNYGYTF.

The chain carries TRBV18 and TRBJ2-5; weak D call: TRBD2 (5 bases). V was clipped by 8 bases and J by 4 bases, with 17 bases between them. The CDR3 totals 14 residues. Germline loops: CDR1 KGHSH, CDR2 LQKENI. The CDR3 reads CASTSTRAGETQYF. The CDR3 DNA reads TGTGCCAGCACTTCGACCCGGGCGGGAGAGACCCAGTACTTC.

The chain carries TRBV5-1 and TRBJ2-1; D gene ambiguous. V gave up 3 bases and J gave up 2 bases, with 9 bases separating them. Germline V CDR1 and CDR2: SGHRS, YFSETQ. CDR3 size: 14 residues. CDR3 DNA: TGCGCCAGCAGCTCTGGCGGAGCCTACAATGAGCAGTTCTTC. It is translated as CASSSGGAYNEQFF.

The rearrangement joins TRBV6-1 to TRBJ2-7, with D perhaps matching TRBD1 or TRBD2 (5 bases each). The CDR3 is 14 amino acids. V lost 6 bases to trimming and J lost 2 bases, with 14 bases between them. Germline CDR1 and CDR2: MNHNS and SASEGT. The CDR3 protein is CASSIRDGPYEQYF. The CDR3 DNA follows: TGTGCCAGCAGCATCCGGGACGGCCCCTACGAGCAGTACTTC.

The chain employs TRBV28 and TRBJ2-1; 7 bases are a match to TRBD2. With 3 bases clipped from V and 8 bases from J, the junction kept 7 bases outside the gene matches. Germline V gene lookup returns CDR1 MDHEN and CDR2 SYDVKM. The CDR3 is made up of 14 amino acids. This CDR3 is CASSLRGSSDEQFF. The CDR3 DNA reads as TGTGCCAGCAGTTTGCGCGGGAGTAGCGATGAGCAGTTCTTC.

This chain links TRBV5-1 with TRBJ2-7, with D possibly matching TRBD2 (5 bases). Trimming removed 5 bases at V and 0 bases at J, with 15 bases between. The CDR3 is 15 amino acids. CDR1 and CDR2 from the germline V gene are SGHRS and YFSETQ. CDR3 nucleotide sequence: TGCGCCAGCAGGGGAGACCCGAGCAGCTCCTACGAGCAGTACTTC. Its translation is CASRGDPSSSYEQYF.

J is TRBJ2-4 and V is TRBV18; 9 bases match TRBD1. Germline V lookup: CDR1 KGHSH, CDR2 LQKENI. The V gene end was trimmed by 1 base and the J gene end by 8 bases; junction bases not matched to a gene: 15. The CDR3 sequence is 18 residues long. CDR3 nucleotide sequence: TGTGCCAGCTCACCACTACCGGGACAGGGTTTGAACTTCTACATTCAGTACTTC. Translation gives CASSPLPGQGLNFYIQYF.

The CDR3 coding sequence is TGTGCCAGTTGCCGGATAGGAGCAGTTCACGAGCAGTACTTC. It specifies CASCRIGAVHEQYF. This rearrangement joins TRBV19 to TRBJ2-7; D is undetermined. The CDR3 totals 14 residues. CDR1 and CDR2 (germline): LNHDA, SQIVND (reference sequence). Trimming took off 8 bases at V and 5 bases at J, with 19 bases between the two ends.

The chain recombines TRBV6-1 with TRBJ2-3; D remains ambiguous. This CDR3 is built from 14 residues. Germline assignment: CDR1 MNHNS and CDR2 SASEGT. Trimming shortened V by 7 bases and J by 1 base, and 12 bases separated the two germline ends. CDR3 sequence reads: CASKKLAGTDTQYF. The CDR3 coding sequence is TGTGCCAGCAAGAAACTGGCAGGCACAGATACGCAGTATTTT.

The chain combines TRBV7-4 with TRBJ2-1; no clear D. Per germline, CDR1 SGHVT and CDR2 SQSDAQ. The CDR3 runs 15 residues. V was shortened by 3 bases and J by 4 bases, with 13 bases between the two germline ends. Here the CDR3 reads CASSFRSLGYNEQFF. CDR3 coding DNA: TGTGCCAGCAGCTTCAGGTCCTTAGGGTACAATGAGCAGTTCTTC.

The chain joins TRBV5-1 to TRBJ2-7, with a tentative D call TRBD1 (5 bases). This CDR3 region has 15 residues. V was pared by 0 bases and J by 9 bases, with 19 bases between. Per germline, CDR1 SGHRS and CDR2 YFSETQ. CDR3 sequence: CASSLEGARTHVQYF. In DNA form, the CDR3 reads TGCGCCAGCAGCTTGGAAGGGGCTCGTACTCACGTGCAGTACTTC.

The chain combines TRBV6-1 with TRBJ1-4; 8 bases match TRBD1. The ends lost 4 bases at V and 1 base at J; junction bases unmatched: 2. Germline lookup yields CDR1 MNHNS and CDR2 SASEGT. The CDR3 covers 15 residues. The CDR3 region is CASSGGQGTNEKLFF. DNA of the CDR3: TGTGCCAGCAGTGGAGGACAGGGAACTAATGAAAAACTGTTTTTT.

This chain uses TRBV5-1 with TRBJ2-3; D call uncertain. CDR3 length equals 13 residues. The germline gives CDR1 SGHRS, CDR2 YFSETQ. Trimming shortened V by 4 bases and J by 2 bases, and 8 bases separated the two germline ends. CDR3 in amino acids: CASSGVVTDTQYF. CDR3 bases: TGCGCCAGCAGCGGGGTGGTCACAGATACGCAGTATTTT.

The CDR3 here is CASSGALGEKLFF. Written as DNA, the CDR3 is TGTGCCAGTTCGGGGGCTCTGGGCGAAAAACTGTTTTTT. This rearrangement joins TRBV19 to TRBJ1-4; TRBD1 is a possible D gene (6 bases). This CDR3 is 13 amino acids long. Per germline, CDR1 LNHDA and CDR2 SQIVND (reference sequence). Trimming pared 8 bases from V and 8 bases from J, leaving 15 bases between.

V gene TRBV7-2 combines with J gene TRBJ2-7; D gene unclear. CDR3 length: 15 amino acids. Trimming cost V 0 bases and J 3 bases, with 12 bases left between them. From germline, CDR1 is SGHTA and CDR2 FQGNSA. The CDR3 nucleotides are TGTGCCAGCAGCTTAGCGGCAGCAGGTGGCTACGAGCAGTACTTC. Protein: CASSLAAAGGYEQYF.

For this clone: The sample contains more than one DNA sequence encoding this CDR3. The rearrangement joins TRBV5-1 to TRBJ2-7; TRBD2 matches at 7 bases. The CDR3 sequence is 15 residues long. V trimming: 0 bases; J trimming: 3 bases; junction bases outside the gene matches: 6. The germline CDR1 and CDR2 sequences are SGHRS and YFSETQ. The CDR3: CASSLAGGRGYEQYF. CDR3 bases: TGCGCCAGCAGCTTGGCCGGGGGGAGAGGCTACGAGCAGTACTTC.

This chain links TRBV7-2 with TRBJ2-1; D is uncertain. This CDR3 contains 13 residues. The V gene's germline CDR1 is SGHTA and CDR2 FQGNSA. With 1 base removed from V and 7 bases from J, the gap between germline ends came to 8 bases. The CDR3 nucleotides are TGTGCCAGCAGCTTAGGGCCCTCTAATGAGCAGTTCTTC. This translates into CASSLGPSNEQFF.

This chain joins TRBV6-5 and TRBJ1-4; 8 bases are shared with TRBD1. CDR3 size: 14 residues. The V gene's germline CDR1 is MNHEY and CDR2 SVGAGI. V was clipped by 5 bases and J by 11 bases; unmatched bases: 10. CDR3 protein: CASSPDRARRKLFF. Written as DNA, the CDR3 is TGTGCCAGCAGTCCGGACAGGGCGCGTAGGAAACTGTTTTTT.